This record covers a single TCR beta chain. CDR1 and CDR2 (germline): LGHNT, FRNRAP. V was clipped by 4 bases and J by 2 bases; unmatched bases: 20. The CDR3 contains 20 residues. In the authors' workflow: Nucleated cell number was recorded as an estimate derived from reference gene primer amplification. TCRdb's copy holds only in-frame clones and misses some; the assay was immunoSEQ multiplex PCR. The V and J calls and clone size were taken over from that table, and D and trimming were inferred from the DNA. The sample yields about 120,000 clones, roughly 79% seen once. The sample originates from a study of blood T cell repertoires in COVID-19. Study at large: Material from acute and convalescent COVID-19 was sourced from the United States, Italy and Spain.

The genes are TRBV12-5 and TRBJ2-3; 8 bases line up with TRBD1. This clonotype originated in a man in his sixties or seventies with acute or convalescent COVID-19. The sequencing input was peripheral blood. The CDR3 nucleotides read TGTGCTAGTGGTTCCTGGACAGGGAACCCTTTAAAAGAGTACACAGATACGCAGTATTTT. Protein sequence: CASGSWTGNPLKEYTDTQYF.